This is a list of T cell receptor beta chains from one sample in a study of vaccination and CD4 T cells after COVID-19. Antigens for these TCRs are unknown. One entry per CDR3 protein, called by TCRdb with MiXCR from the PCR reads. Seen here are 11,000 to 15,000 distinct CDR3 sequences, around 61% observed once, and the top ten hold around 15%. The specimen sequenced was CD4+ T cells from blood, cultured in vitro. The source of these receptors is a human donor who had recovered from COVID-19. CDR3s include the opening cysteine and the closing phenylalanine or tryptophan. The D gene is left open where the match is weak. A row's size may be missing; if present it is once, few, many or a size class.

abundance	v_gene	j_gene	d_gene	CDR3nt	CDR3aa
-	TRBV27	TRBJ2-7	TRBD2	TGTGCCAGCAGGGCTAGCGGCTCCTACGAGCAGTACTTC	CASRASGSYEQYF
large	TRBV6-2/TRBV6-3	TRBJ2-7	TRBD2	TGTGCCAGCAGTAGCTTTGGGACTAGCGGAACCTACGAGCAGTACTTC	CASSSFGTSGTYEQYF
few	TRBV6-1	TRBJ2-2	-	TGTGCCAGCATGTCCCAGAGAGGGGGGCTTAACACCGGGGAGCTGTTTTTT	CASMSQRGGLNTGELFF
-	TRBV27	TRBJ1-5	-	TGTGCCAGCAGTTTCTGGGGCTCGGGCACCAATCAGCCCCAGCATTTT	CASSFWGSGTNQPQHF
-	TRBV15	TRBJ1-2	TRBD1	TGTGCCACCAGCGCCCTGGACAGGGCCACCTTTAGTGGCTACACCTTC	CATSALDRATFSGYTF
-	TRBV6-1	TRBJ1-6	TRBD1	TGTGCCAGCAGTCCGGGACAGGGTAATTCACCCCTCCACTTT	CASSPGQGNSPLHF
-	TRBV6-2/TRBV6-3	TRBJ2-1	-	TGTGCCAGCACCCCGACTAGAGGTCTTGAGCAGTTCTTC	CASTPTRGLEQFF
-	TRBV28	TRBJ2-1	TRBD2	TGTGCCAGCAGCCCAGCGGGGCGGGGGGGGTCCAATGAGCAGTTCTTC	CASSPAGRGGSNEQFF
-	TRBV19	TRBJ1-2	-	TGTGCCAGTAGTATGTTCTCGGGGTGGAGAAACTATGGCTACACCTTC	CASSMFSGWRNYGYTF
once	TRBV7-9	TRBJ2-3	TRBD2	TGTGCCAGCAGCTCGCTACTAGCGGGAAAAACAGATACGCAGTATTTT	CASSSLLAGKTDTQYF
-	TRBV9	TRBJ2-1	TRBD1	TGTGCCAGCAGCATAGGGACAGGGGGCGCTTCGAATGAGCAGTTCTTC	CASSIGTGGASNEQFF
-	TRBV10-3	TRBJ1-6	-	TGTGCCATCAGTGTGACAGAACAATACAATTCACCCCTCCACTTT	CAISVTEQYNSPLHF
few	TRBV28	TRBJ2-7	-	TGTGCCAGCAGTTTACCCCTTCAGGGGCCTTCCTACGAGCAGTACTTC	CASSLPLQGPSYEQYF
-	TRBV6-1	TRBJ2-3	TRBD2	TGTGCCAGCGGCCCCGCGGGAGGGATCACAGATACGCAGTATTTT	CASGPAGGITDTQYF
few	TRBV15	TRBJ2-7	TRBD2	TGTGCCACCAGCCTCGGGACTAGCGGGAGACGAATGGGGTACGAGCAGTACTTC	CATSLGTSGRRMGYEQYF
-	TRBV7-2	TRBJ1-5	-	TGTGCCAGCAGCTTAAAAGGGGCGTCATGGCAGCCCCAGCATTTT	CASSLKGASWQPQHF
-	TRBV11-2	TRBJ1-1	-	TGTGCCAGCAGCTTATATAGGGCGAACACTGAAGCTTTCTTT	CASSLYRANTEAFF
medium-sized	TRBV20-1	TRBJ2-7	-	TGCAGTGCTAGAGTAGGTAGGGGGAACCTGGGGGAGCAGTACTTC	CSARVGRGNLGEQYF
-	TRBV7-9	TRBJ1-1	TRBD1	TGTGCCAGCAGCTTACCGCCCAGGGGGGGGACTGAAGCTTTCTTT	CASSLPPRGGTEAFF
once	TRBV7-5	TRBJ1-2	-	TGTATCTCTGTCCCAAGGAGGGGGTATGGCTACACCTTC	CISVPRRGYGYTF
-	TRBV7-2	TRBJ2-5	-	TGTGCCAGCAGCTCGAACTATATCCAAGAGACCCAGTACTTC	CASSSNYIQETQYF
few	TRBV19	TRBJ2-7	-	TGTGCCAGTAGTACGTCCCCACCGCGACAGGCCGGGACAGAGCAGTACTTC	CASSTSPPRQAGTEQYF
-	TRBV20-1	TRBJ2-7	TRBD2	TGCAGTGCTAGAGATGTAGCGGGAGTACAGTACGAGCAGTACTTC	CSARDVAGVQYEQYF
-	TRBV5-1	TRBJ2-2	TRBD2	TGCGCCAGCAGCTTGACTAGCGGGAGGGCCACCGGGGAGCTGTTTTTT	CASSLTSGRATGELFF
-	TRBV7-2	TRBJ1-5	TRBD1	TGTGCCAGCAGCTTAGGGACAGGCACCCGAGGGCCCCAGCATTTT	CASSLGTGTRGPQHF
once	TRBV6-1	TRBJ1-1	-	TGTGCCAGCACCTCACGACGGGGCTGGATCACTGAAGCTTTCTTT	CASTSRRGWITEAFF
-	TRBV5-4	TRBJ1-4	-	TGTGCCAGCAGCCGTGACAGAGATAATGAAAAACTGTTTTTT	CASSRDRDNEKLFF
-	TRBV24-1	TRBJ2-1	-	TGTGCCACCAGTGACACCCTACGGGGCTTGAGCTCCTACAATGAGCAGTTCTTC	CATSDTLRGLSSYNEQFF
few	TRBV20-1	TRBJ1-5	TRBD1	TGCAGTGCTAAGGGGACAGAAAATCAGCCCCAGCATTTT	CSAKGTENQPQHF
-	TRBV5-1	TRBJ2-5	TRBD1	TGCGCCAGCAGCACCCGACAGGGGAGATCGGAGACCCAGTACTTC	CASSTRQGRSETQYF
-	TRBV5-1	TRBJ2-5	-	TGCGCCAGCCGACCTTTTGGGAGGGAGACCCAGTACTTC	CASRPFGRETQYF
-	TRBV20-1	TRBJ2-4	-	TGCAGTGCTGGAAACCCCGGCGGAGCCAAAAACATTCAGTACTTC	CSAGNPGGAKNIQYF
few	TRBV15	TRBJ2-2	-	TGTGCCACCAGCAGAGATACGGTGTACAGTAGCAGGGAGCTGTTTTTT	CATSRDTVYSSRELFF
-	TRBV5-4	TRBJ2-2	-	TGTGCCAGCAGCTTGGTGGGCGGCGCGAACATCGGGGAGCTGTTTTTT	CASSLVGGANIGELFF
few	TRBV7-2	TRBJ1-5	TRBD1	TGTGCCAGCAGCGCGGAGACAGGGGGCAATCAGCCCCAGCATTTT	CASSAETGGNQPQHF
-	TRBV7-2	TRBJ2-7	-	TGTGCCAGCAGCTTAGCATTTAACGGGCGGGGCACCAGCTTC	CASSLAFNGRGTSF
-	TRBV27	TRBJ2-2	-	TGTGCCAGCAGTTTGGGGACAGTCTGGAGGGGCGGGGAGCTGTTTTTT	CASSLGTVWRGGELFF
-	TRBV27	TRBJ2-1	TRBD2	TGTGCCAGCAGTCCAGGACTAGCGGGAGGTATATATGAGCAGTTCTTC	CASSPGLAGGIYEQFF
-	TRBV5-4	TRBJ2-1	TRBD2	TGTGCCAGCAGCTTGGGTGCGCTAGCGGCCAGCTCCTACAATGAGCAGTTCTTC	CASSLGALAASSYNEQFF
-	TRBV7-3	TRBJ2-3	-	TGTGCCAGCAGCTTACTGGGGAGCTCACAGGATACGCAGTATTTT	CASSLLGSSQDTQYF
few	TRBV2	TRBJ2-1	-	TGTGCCAGCAGTGTGGAGGGACAACGGGCCGCCTACAATGAGCAGTTCTTC	CASSVEGQRAAYNEQFF
-	TRBV20-1	TRBJ2-6	-	TGCAGTGCTAGAGATCGTCAGGGGAGGGCCCTAAGCTCTGGGGCCAACGTCCTGACTTTC	CSARDRQGRALSSGANVLTF
-	TRBV2	TRBJ2-3	-	TGTGCCAGCATATTCAGTAGAGGGGGTGGAGATACGCAGTATTTT	CASIFSRGGGDTQYF
-	TRBV4-3	TRBJ2-5	-	TGCGCCAGCAGCCAAGAGGGAGAGACCCAGTACTTC	CASSQEGETQYF
-	TRBV20-1	TRBJ2-7	-	TGCAGTGCTAGTTTCAGGGAGGTCGAGCAGTACTTC	CSASFREVEQYF
-	TRBV6-5	TRBJ1-1	TRBD1	TGTGCCAGCAGTTATTCGGACAGGGCGGGGGCTGAAGCTTTCTTT	CASSYSDRAGAEAFF